These 18 T cell receptor beta chains were sequenced from one sample in a study of cytomegalovirus exposure and HLA in healthy donors. PCR used 60 Vbeta primers and 13 Jbeta primers. Using immunoSEQ multiplex PCR, the repertoire was profiled, and TCRdb retains in-frame clones only, with some absent. The sample lists some 180,000 clones, about 9.4% occurring once. Sequenced input: PBMCs. Receptors were obtained from a woman aged 25 to 39 in good health and CMV-seropositive.

This clone appeared a few times. The J gene is TRBJ2-7, the V gene TRBV15; D is possibly TRBD2 (7 bases). The CDR3 is 14 residues long. The V end was cut by 5 bases, the J end by 3 bases, with 14 bases between. The germline V gene has CDR1 LNHNV and CDR2 YYDKDF (reference sequence). In nucleotides, the CDR3 is TGTGCCACCAGCCGGGGGGAGGGGGTCTACGAGCAGTACTTC. Protein product: CATSRGEGVYEQYF.

This clone was seen a few times. The rearrangement joins TRBV5-1 to TRBJ2-1; D uncertain. The germline V gene encodes CDR1 SGHRS and CDR2 YFSETQ. The V end was cut by 2 bases, the J end by 2 bases, with 11 bases between. The CDR3 totals 15 residues. The CDR3 DNA is TGCGCCAGCAGCTTAGGATCGAGGACCTACAATGAGCAGTTCTTC. It yields the protein CASSLGSRTYNEQFF.

V gene TRBV29-1 combines with J gene TRBJ1-2, with D unclear. CDR1 is SQVTM and CDR2 is ANQGSEA in the germline V gene. V was clipped by 2 bases and J by 4 bases, with 11 bases between them. CDR3 size: 13 residues. The CDR3 spells CSVENQVSYGYTF. As DNA, the CDR3 is TGCAGCGTTGAAAACCAGGTCAGCTATGGCTACACCTTC.

This clone was counted only a few times. V and J are TRBV5-8 and TRBJ1-4; no clear D. Germline-derived CDR1 and CDR2 are SGHTS and YDEGEE. Trimming pared 1 base from V and 5 bases from J, leaving 15 bases between. There are 16 residues in the CDR3. DNA of the CDR3: TGTGCCAGCAGCTTGAGTCGCGGGGTACGCAATGAAAAACTGTTTTTT. Protein sequence: CASSLSRGVRNEKLFF.

This clone was seen more than once but under ten times. The chain joins TRBV19 to TRBJ1-4; possible D gene TRBD1, 6 bases. The germline V gene has CDR1 LNHDA and CDR2 SQIVND (reference sequence). The CDR3 is made up of 14 amino acids. Trimming removed 5 bases from V and 7 bases from J, with 14 bases in between. Here the CDR3 DNA reads TGTGCCAGTAGTCGGCAGGGGTGGGCTGAAAAACTGTTTTTT. Protein product: CASSRQGWAEKLFF.

The chain carries TRBV6-1 and TRBJ1-1, with 7 bases identical to TRBD1. Germline V gene sequence: CDR1 MNHNS, CDR2 SASEGT. The CDR3 consists of 15 residues. Losses at the gene ends were 2 bases for V and 7 bases for J; bases not matched to a gene: 10. The CDR3 coding sequence is TGTGCCAGCAGTGAAAAATTCGGAGGGGGCATTGAAGCTTTCTTT. Its translation is CASSEKFGGGIEAFF.

The table lists this clone with a few counts. The chain uses TRBV4-1 and TRBJ1-5; 10 nucleotides line up with TRBD1. With V trimmed by 1 base and J by 11 bases, 8 bases remained unmatched. There are 15 residues in the CDR3. CDR1 and CDR2 from the germline V gene are MGHRA and YSYEKL. The chain's CDR3 is CASSQVGTGDSAQHF. The CDR3 DNA sequence: TGCGCCAGCAGCCAAGTGGGGACAGGGGATTCAGCCCAGCATTTT.

The chain employs TRBV9 and TRBJ1-4; 7 bases agree with TRBD1. The CDR3 has 13 amino acids. Germline V lookup: CDR1 SGDLS, CDR2 YYNGEE. The J segment lost 1 base and the V segment lost 6 bases, leaving 0 bases of the junction unmatched. In nucleotides, the CDR3 is TGTGCCAGCAACAGGGGAACTAATGAAAAACTGTTTTTT. This encodes CASNRGTNEKLFF.

This clone was counted between two and nine times. The chain carries TRBV5-4 and TRBJ1-5; D is perhaps TRBD1 (5 bases). The CDR3 extends over 15 amino acids. Per germline, CDR1 SGHNT and CDR2 YYREEE (reference sequence). V was pared by 2 bases and J by 1 base, with 10 bases between. The CDR3 protein is CASSFGGGSNQPQHF. In nucleotides, the CDR3 is TGTGCCAGCAGCTTCGGGGGAGGGAGCAATCAGCCCCAGCATTTT.

Here the CDR3 reads CASSTQQGSTGELFF. In DNA, the CDR3 is TGTGCCAGCAGTACCCAACAGGGGTCCACCGGGGAGCTGTTTTTT. The chain has TRBV6-6 and TRBJ2-2; 7 bases match TRBD1. This CDR3 comprises 15 residues. Germline V gene lookup returns CDR1 MNHNY and CDR2 SVGAGI (reference sequence). V shed 5 bases, J shed 4 bases, and the junction held 7 bases outside the gene matches.

The rearrangement joins TRBV6-5 to TRBJ1-4, with unresolved D. V lost 0 bases, J lost 3 bases, and 8 bases lay in between. Germline V CDR1 and CDR2: MNHEY, SVGAGI. CDR3 length equals 15 residues. The CDR3 coding sequence is TGTGCCAGCAGTTACTCGAGTACCCCTAATGAAAAACTGTTTTTT. It encodes CASSYSSTPNEKLFF.

The chain recombines TRBV6-5 with TRBJ2-1; 11 bases match TRBD2. The CDR3 is 15 residues long. Germline CDR1 is MNHEY and CDR2 is SVGAGI. After removal of 6 bases from V and 4 bases from J, the junction contained 5 bases not matched to a gene. For the CDR3, the DNA is TGTGCCAGCAGGTTAGCGGGAGGGCCTTACAATGAGCAGTTCTTC. Its protein is CASRLAGGPYNEQFF.

This chain connects TRBV6-5 to TRBJ2-3, with D possibly being TRBD2 (6 bases). CDR1 is MNHEY, CDR2 SVGAGI, per germline. This CDR3 region has 15 residues. V was trimmed by 2 bases and J by 0 bases, leaving 9 bases between them. The CDR3 loop reads CASSYLSGSTDTQYF. The CDR3 DNA sequence: TGTGCCAGCAGTTACCTAAGCGGGAGCACAGATACGCAGTATTTT.

The chain employs TRBV12-5 and TRBJ2-5; D possibly corresponds to TRBD1 (5 bases). The CDR3 contains 14 residues. Germline CDR1 LGHNT, CDR2 FRNRAP. The ends were cut back, 7 bases at V and 5 bases at J, with 17 bases in the middle. CDR3 sequence reads: CASAGPTGSETQYF. For the CDR3, the DNA is TGTGCTAGTGCGGGTCCTACAGGTTCTGAGACCCAGTACTTC.

This clone showed up just a few times. The CDR3 loop is CASSRGGNGYTF. Written as DNA, the CDR3 is TGTGCCAGTAGCCGGGGGGGCAATGGCTACACCTTC. The chain has TRBV19 and TRBJ1-2; maybe TRBD1 (6 bases). Germline loops: CDR1 LNHDA, CDR2 SQIVND (reference sequence). The CDR3 is 12 residues long. Trimming shortened V by 6 bases and J by 6 bases, and 11 bases separated the two germline ends. Supplemented by reference TRBV19 and TRBJ1-2, the full variable domain reads DGGITQSPKYLFRKEGQNVTLSCEQNLNHDAMYWYRQDPGQGLRLIYYSQIVNDFQKGDIAEGYSVSREKKESFPLTVTSAQKNPTAFYLCASSRGGNGYTFGSGTRLTVV.

This clone was seen a few times. The J gene is TRBJ2-1, the V gene TRBV7-8, with 7 bases lining up with TRBD2. The CDR3 spans 14 residues. The ends lost 1 base at V and 9 bases at J; junction bases unmatched: 6. Germline V gene lookup returns CDR1 SGHVS and CDR2 FQNEAQ. The CDR3 bases are TGTGCCAGCAGCTTAGAGGATTGGGGGGGTGAGCAGTTCTTC. Residues: CASSLEDWGGEQFF.

The chain carries TRBV5-1 and TRBJ1-1, with a weak D call TRBD1 (5 bases). CDR3 length: 15 amino acids. CDR1 is SGHRS, CDR2 YFSETQ, per germline. V lost 4 bases and J 1 base, leaving 14 bases between the germline ends. The chain's CDR3 is CASSVQGIGNTEAFF. The CDR3 DNA is TGCGCCAGCAGCGTCCAGGGTATAGGGAACACTGAAGCTTTCTTT.

The chain joins TRBV14 to TRBJ2-7; a possible D gene is TRBD1 (5 bases). Germline V CDR1 and CDR2: SGHDN, FVKESK. V lost 0 bases, J lost 0 bases, and 12 bases lay in between. CDR3 size: 16 residues. CDR3 bases: TGTGCCAGCAGCCAAGAATGGCAGGGCAGCTCCTACGAGCAGTACTTC. This codes for CASSQEWQGSSYEQYF.